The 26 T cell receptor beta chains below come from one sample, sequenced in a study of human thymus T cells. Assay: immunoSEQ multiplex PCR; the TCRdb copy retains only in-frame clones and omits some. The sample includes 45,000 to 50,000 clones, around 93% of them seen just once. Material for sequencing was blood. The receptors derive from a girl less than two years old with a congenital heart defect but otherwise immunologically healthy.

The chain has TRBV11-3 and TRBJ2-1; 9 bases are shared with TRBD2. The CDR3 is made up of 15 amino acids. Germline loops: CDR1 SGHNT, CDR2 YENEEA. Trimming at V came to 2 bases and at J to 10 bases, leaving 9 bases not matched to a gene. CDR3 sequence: CASSLMIAGAGEQFF. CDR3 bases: TGTGCCAGCAGCTTAATGATAGCGGGAGCAGGGGAGCAGTTCTTC. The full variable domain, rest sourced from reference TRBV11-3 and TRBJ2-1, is EAGVVQSPRYKIIEKKQPVAFWCNPISGHNTLYWYLQNLGQGPELLIRYENEEAVDDSQLPKDRFSAERLKGVDSTLKIQPAELGDSAVYLCASSLMIAGAGEQFFGPGTRLTVL.

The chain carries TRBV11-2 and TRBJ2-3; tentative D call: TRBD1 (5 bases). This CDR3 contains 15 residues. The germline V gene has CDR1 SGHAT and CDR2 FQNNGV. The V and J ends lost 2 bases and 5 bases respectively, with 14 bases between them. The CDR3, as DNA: TGTGCCAGCAGCTTAATACGGGCTAGGGGAGATACGCAGTATTTT. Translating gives CASSLIRARGDTQYF.

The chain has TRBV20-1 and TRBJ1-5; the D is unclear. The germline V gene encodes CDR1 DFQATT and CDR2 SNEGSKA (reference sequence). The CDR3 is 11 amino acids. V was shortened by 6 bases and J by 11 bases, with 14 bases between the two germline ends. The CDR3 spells CSALSGWAQHF. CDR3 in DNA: TGCAGTGCCCTCAGTGGGTGGGCCCAGCATTTT.

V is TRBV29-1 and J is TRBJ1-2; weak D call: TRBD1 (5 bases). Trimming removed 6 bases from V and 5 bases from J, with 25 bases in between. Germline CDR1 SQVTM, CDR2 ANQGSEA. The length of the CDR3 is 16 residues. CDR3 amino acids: CSVAKDSGRPSYGYTF. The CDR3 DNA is TGCAGCGTCGCCAAAGACTCGGGACGGCCCTCATATGGCTACACCTTC. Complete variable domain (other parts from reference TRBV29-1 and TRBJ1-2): SAVISQKPSRDICQRGTSLTIQCQVDSQVTMMFWYRQQPGQSLTLIATANQGSEATYESGFVIDKFPISRPNLTFSTLTVSNMSPEDSSIYLCSVAKDSGRPSYGYTFGSGTRLTVV.

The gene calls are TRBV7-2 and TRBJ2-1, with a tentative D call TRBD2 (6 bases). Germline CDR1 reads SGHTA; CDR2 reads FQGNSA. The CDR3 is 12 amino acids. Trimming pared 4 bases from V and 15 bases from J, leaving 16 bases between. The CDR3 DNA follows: TGTGCCAGCAGCTCGAAGGGACTCGGGGGGTTCTTC. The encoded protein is CASSSKGLGGFF. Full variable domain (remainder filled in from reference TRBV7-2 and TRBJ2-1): GAGVSQSPSNKVTEKGKDVELRCDPISGHTALYWYRQSLGQGLEFLIYFQGNSAPDKSGLPSDRFSAERTGGSVSTLTIQRTQQEDSAVYLCASSSKGLGGFFGPGTRLTVL.

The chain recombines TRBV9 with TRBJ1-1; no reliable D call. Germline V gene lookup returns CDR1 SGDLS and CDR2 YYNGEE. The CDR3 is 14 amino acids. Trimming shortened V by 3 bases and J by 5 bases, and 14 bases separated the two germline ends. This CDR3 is CASSEEIGRTEAFF. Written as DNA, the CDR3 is TGTGCCAGCAGCGAGGAAATTGGGAGGACTGAAGCTTTCTTT. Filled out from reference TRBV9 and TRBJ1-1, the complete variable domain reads DSGVTQTPKHLITATGQRVTLRCSPRSGDLSVYWYQQSLDQGLQFLIQYYNGEERAKGNILERFSAQQFPDLHSELNLSSLELGDSALYFCASSEEIGRTEAFFGQGTRLTVV.

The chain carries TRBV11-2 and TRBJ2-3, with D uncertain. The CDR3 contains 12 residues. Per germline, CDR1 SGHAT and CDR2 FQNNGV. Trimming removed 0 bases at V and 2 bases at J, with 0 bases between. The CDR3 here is CASSLDTDTQYF. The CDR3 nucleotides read TGTGCCAGCAGCTTAGACACAGATACGCAGTATTTT.

The CDR3 nucleotides read TGTGCCAGTAGTATTAGCGGGAGCGGGCAGACCCAGTACTTC. Translated, it gives CASSISGSGQTQYF. The chain is built from TRBV19 and TRBJ2-5, with 9 positions matching TRBD2. The trim removed 3 bases at V and 6 bases at J, leaving 5 bases unmatched. Germline CDR1 LNHDA, CDR2 SQIVND (reference sequence). CDR3 length: 14 amino acids.

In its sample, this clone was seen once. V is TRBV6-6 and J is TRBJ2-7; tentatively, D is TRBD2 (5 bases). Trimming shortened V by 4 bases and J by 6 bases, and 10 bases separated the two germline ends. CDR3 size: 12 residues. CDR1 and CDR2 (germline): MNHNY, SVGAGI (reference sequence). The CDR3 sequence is CASSLTRSEQYF. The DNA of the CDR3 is TGTGCCAGCAGTTTAACTAGATCCGAGCAGTACTTC.

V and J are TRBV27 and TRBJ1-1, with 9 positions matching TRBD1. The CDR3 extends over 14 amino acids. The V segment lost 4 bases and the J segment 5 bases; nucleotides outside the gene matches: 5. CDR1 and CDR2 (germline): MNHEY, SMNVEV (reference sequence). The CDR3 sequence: CASSSYDRGTEAFF. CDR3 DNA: TGTGCCAGCAGTTCGTACGACAGGGGGACTGAAGCTTTCTTT.

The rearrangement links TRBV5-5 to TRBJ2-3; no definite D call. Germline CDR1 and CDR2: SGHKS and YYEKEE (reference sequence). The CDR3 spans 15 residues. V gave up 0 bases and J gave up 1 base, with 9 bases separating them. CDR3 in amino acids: CASSLESGRTDTQYF. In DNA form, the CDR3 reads TGTGCCAGCAGCTTGGAGTCTGGGCGCACAGATACGCAGTATTTT.

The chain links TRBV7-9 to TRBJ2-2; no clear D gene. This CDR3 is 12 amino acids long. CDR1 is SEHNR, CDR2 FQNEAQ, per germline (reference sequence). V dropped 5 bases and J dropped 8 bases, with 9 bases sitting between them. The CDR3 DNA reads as TGTGCCAGCAGCCCGGCAACGGGGGAGCTGTTTTTT. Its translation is CASSPATGELFF.

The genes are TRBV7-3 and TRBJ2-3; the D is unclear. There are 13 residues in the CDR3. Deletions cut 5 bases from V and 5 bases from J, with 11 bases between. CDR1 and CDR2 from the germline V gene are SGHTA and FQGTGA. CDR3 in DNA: TGTGCCAGCAGCCCAATCGCCGGAGATACGCAGTATTTT. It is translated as CASSPIAGDTQYF.

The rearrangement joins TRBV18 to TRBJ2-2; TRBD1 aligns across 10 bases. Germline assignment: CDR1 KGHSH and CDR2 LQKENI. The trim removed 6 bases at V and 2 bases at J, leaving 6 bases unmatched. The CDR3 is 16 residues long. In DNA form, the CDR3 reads TGTGCCAGCTCCGTCGGGACAGGGGCTAACACCGGGGAGCTGTTTTTT. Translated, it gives CASSVGTGANTGELFF.

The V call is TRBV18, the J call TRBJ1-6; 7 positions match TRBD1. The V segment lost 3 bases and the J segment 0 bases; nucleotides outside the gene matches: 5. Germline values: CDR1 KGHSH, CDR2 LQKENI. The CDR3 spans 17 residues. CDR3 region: CASSPATGSSYNSPLHF. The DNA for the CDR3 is TGTGCCAGCTCACCTGCGACAGGGAGCTCCTATAATTCACCCCTCCACTTT.

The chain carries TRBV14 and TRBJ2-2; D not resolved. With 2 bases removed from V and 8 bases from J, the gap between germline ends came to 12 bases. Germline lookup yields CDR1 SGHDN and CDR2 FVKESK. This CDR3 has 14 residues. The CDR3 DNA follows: TGTGCCAGCAGCCAAACACCCGGTAGAGGGGAGCTGTTTTTT. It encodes CASSQTPGRGELFF. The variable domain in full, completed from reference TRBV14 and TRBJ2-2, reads EAGVTQFPSHSVIEKGQTVTLRCDPISGHDNLYWYRRVMGKEIKFLLHFVKESKQDESGMPNNRFLAERTGGTYSTLKVQPAELEDSGVYFCASSQTPGRGELFFGEGSRLTVL.

The CDR3 loop reads CASSSLDRGYEKLFF. CDR3 in DNA: TGTGCCAGCAGTTCCTTAGACAGGGGTTATGAAAAACTGTTTTTT. The chain couples TRBV7-9 to TRBJ1-4; 8 nucleotides align to TRBD1. The CDR3 covers 15 residues. V was pared by 6 bases and J by 6 bases, with 9 bases of the junction left unmatched. Germline assignment: CDR1 SEHNR and CDR2 FQNEAQ (reference sequence).

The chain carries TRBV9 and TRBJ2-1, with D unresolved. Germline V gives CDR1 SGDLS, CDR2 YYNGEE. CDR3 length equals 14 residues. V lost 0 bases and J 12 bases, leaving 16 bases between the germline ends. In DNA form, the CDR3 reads TGTGCCAGCAGCGTAGGGGAAGAGCGTGTCCGGCAGTTCTTC. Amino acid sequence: CASSVGEERVRQFF.

The CDR3 reads CAWSPGGATDTQYF. CDR3 in DNA: TGTGCCTGGAGCCCCGGGGGGGCCACAGATACGCAGTATTTT. The genes are TRBV30 and TRBJ2-3; TRBD2 aligns across 8 bases. Germline V gene lookup returns CDR1 GTSNPN and CDR2 SVGIG (reference sequence). V lost 3 bases, J lost 2 bases, and 4 bases stayed unmatched. CDR3 length equals 14 residues.

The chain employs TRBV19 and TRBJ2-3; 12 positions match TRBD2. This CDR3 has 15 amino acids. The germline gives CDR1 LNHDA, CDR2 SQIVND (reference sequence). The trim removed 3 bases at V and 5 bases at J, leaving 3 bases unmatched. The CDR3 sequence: CASSMLAGGIDTQYF. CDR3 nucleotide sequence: TGTGCCAGTAGTATGCTAGCGGGAGGGATAGATACGCAGTATTTT.

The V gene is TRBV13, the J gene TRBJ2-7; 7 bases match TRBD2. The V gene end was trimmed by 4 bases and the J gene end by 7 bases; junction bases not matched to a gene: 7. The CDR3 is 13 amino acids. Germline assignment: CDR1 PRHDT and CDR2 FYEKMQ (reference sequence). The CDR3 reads CASSSERGGEQYF. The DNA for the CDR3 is TGTGCCAGCAGCTCAGAAAGGGGAGGGGAGCAGTACTTC.

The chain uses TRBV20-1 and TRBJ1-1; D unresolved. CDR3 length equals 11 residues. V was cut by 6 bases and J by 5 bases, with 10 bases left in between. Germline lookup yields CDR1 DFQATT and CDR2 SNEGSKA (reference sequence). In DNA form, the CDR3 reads TGCAGTGCCCTTATCTGGACTGAAGCTTTCTTT. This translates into CSALIWTEAFF.

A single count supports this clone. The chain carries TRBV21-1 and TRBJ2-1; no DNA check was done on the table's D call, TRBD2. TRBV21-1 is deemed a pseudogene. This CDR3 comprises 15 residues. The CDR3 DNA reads TGTGCCAGCAGCAAAGTAGGCGGGAAAGGGGATGAGCAGTTCTTC. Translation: CASSKVGGKGDEQFF.

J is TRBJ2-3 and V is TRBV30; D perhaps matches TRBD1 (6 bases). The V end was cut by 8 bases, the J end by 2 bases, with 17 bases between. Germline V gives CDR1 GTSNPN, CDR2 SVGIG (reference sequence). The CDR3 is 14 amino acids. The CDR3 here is CATQGGSTTDTQYF. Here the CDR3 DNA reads TGTGCCACCCAAGGGGGATCTACCACAGATACGCAGTATTTT.

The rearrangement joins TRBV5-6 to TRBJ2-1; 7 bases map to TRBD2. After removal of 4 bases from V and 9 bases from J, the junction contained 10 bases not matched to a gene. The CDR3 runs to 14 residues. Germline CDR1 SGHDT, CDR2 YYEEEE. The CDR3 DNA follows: TGTGCCAGCAGCCCGAGGTGGGAGGGTGGTGAGCAGTTCTTC. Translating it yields CASSPRWEGGEQFF. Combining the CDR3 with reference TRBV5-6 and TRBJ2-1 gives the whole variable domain DAGVTQSPTHLIKTRGQQVTLRCSPKSGHDTVSWYQQALGQGPQFIFQYYEEEERQRGNFPDRFSGHQFPNYSSELNVNALLLGDSALYLCASSPRWEGGEQFFGPGTRLTVL.

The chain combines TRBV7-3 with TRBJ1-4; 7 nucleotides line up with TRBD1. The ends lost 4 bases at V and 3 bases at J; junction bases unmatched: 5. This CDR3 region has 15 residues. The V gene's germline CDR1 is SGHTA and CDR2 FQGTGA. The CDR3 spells CASSWTGGPNEKLFF. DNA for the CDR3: TGTGCCAGCAGCTGGACAGGAGGTCCTAATGAAAAACTGTTTTTT.